This TCR beta chain was sequenced in a study of shared clonotypes between healthy human individuals. At the level of the study: Three plates each covered CD4 naive and memory; CD8 naive two, CD8 memory one. Overall study results and limits: Around 5.3% of naive CD4 clonotypes were shared across several donors.

Per germline, CDR1 SGDLS and CDR2 YYNGEE. The CDR3 has 15 amino acids. V lost 1 base to trimming and J lost 6 bases; unmatched junction nucleotides: 9. The assay used deep level. Sequencing used immunoSEQ multiplex PCR; TCRdb keeps in-frame clones, though not all of them. The table records 2 million to 2.5 million clones, 90% to 96% of them present only once. This clone was seen only a few times. Its antigen is still unknown. Source material: naive CD4+ T cells sorted from blood. The subset here: CD45RA+ positively selected. This rearrangement joins TRBV9 to TRBJ1-2, with 7 bases matching TRBD1. This receptor was taken from a man between 18 and 35 years old in good health. The CDR3 sequence is CASSVLQGIADGYTF. CDR3 nucleotides: TGTGCCAGCAGCGTACTACAGGGGATTGCGGATGGCTACACCTTC.